The clone carrying this T cell receptor (beta chain) has more than one count but fewer than ten. The antigen remains undetermined. Orbital computed tomography and thyroid ultrasound, together with serum TRAb and thyroxine and clinical symptoms, were used for diagnoses. CDR1 is MNHEY and CDR2 is SVGEGT in the germline V gene. The CDR3 length is 13 residues. V gave up 6 bases and J gave up 14 bases; unmatched junction bases: 10. The data are from a study of T cells in Graves' hyperthyroidism and ophthalmopathy. Amplification of TCR beta CDR3 regions used RNA as the template. HTBI primers were the set used in a first-round RT-PCR of the TCR CDR3. TCRdb reprocessed the multiplex PCR reads via MiXCR and lists one record per CDR3 protein. The table records 400,000 or so distinct CDR3 sequences, 12% to 15% of them present only once. Whole-study findings and limits: A 13 V-J signature model discriminated ophthalmopathy versus stable hyperthyroidism.

V is TRBV6-2 or TRBV6-3 and J is TRBJ2-1; 10 bases match TRBD2. Sequenced material: blood. The origin of this receptor is a woman aged 55-75 years with Graves' ophthalmopathy. The CDR3 bases are TGTGCCAGCAGACTAGCGGGGCCCGCGGGTGAGTTCTTC. Encoded protein: CASRLAGPAGEFF.